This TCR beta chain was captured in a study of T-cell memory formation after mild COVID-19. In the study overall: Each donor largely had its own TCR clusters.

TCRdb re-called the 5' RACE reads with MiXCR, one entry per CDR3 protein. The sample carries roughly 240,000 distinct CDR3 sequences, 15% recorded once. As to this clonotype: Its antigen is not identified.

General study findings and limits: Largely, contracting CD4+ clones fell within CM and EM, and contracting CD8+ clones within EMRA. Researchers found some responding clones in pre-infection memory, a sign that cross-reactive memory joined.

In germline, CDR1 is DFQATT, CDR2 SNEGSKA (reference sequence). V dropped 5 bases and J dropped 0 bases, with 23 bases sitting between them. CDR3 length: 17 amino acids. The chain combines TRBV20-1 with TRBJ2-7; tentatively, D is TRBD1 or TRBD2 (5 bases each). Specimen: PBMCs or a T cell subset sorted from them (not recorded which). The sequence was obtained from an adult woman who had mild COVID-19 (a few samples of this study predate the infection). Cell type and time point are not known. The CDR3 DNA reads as TGCAGTGCTTCCGTGAAGATGTGGGGACCCCCCTCCTACGAGCAGTACTTC. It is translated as CSASVKMWGPPSYEQYF.